One sample yielded the 5 T cell receptor beta chains listed below, sequenced in a study of molecular identifiers for immune sequencing clone quantification. TCRdb reprocessed the PCR reads with MiXCR, giving one entry per CDR3 protein. The sample holds hundreds of thousands of distinct CDR3 sequences, around 25% seen once. What was sequenced was naive CD8+ T cells from blood, with Jurkat cell RNA spiked in. The subset denotes: FACS-sorted CD8+CD4-CCR7+CD45RA+ naive T cells. These receptor sequences come from a human donor in good health. Some libraries in this study had Jurkat cell RNA spiked in.

The table lists this clonotype with many counts. The rearrangement joins TRBV7-2 to TRBJ1-1; no clear D. The CDR3 extends over 12 amino acids. The V and J ends lost 3 bases and 3 bases respectively, with 5 bases between them. Germline-derived CDR1 and CDR2 are SGHTA and FQGNSA. In DNA form, the CDR3 reads TGTGCCAGCAGCTTTGCCTACACTGAAGCTTTCTTT. Its protein product is CASSFAYTEAFF.

This clonotype occurred a few times. The chain recombines TRBV29-1 with TRBJ2-2; D unresolved. V shed 4 bases and J shed 3 bases, with 9 bases lying between them. From germline, CDR1 is SQVTM and CDR2 ANQGSEA. This CDR3 has 13 residues. The chain's CDR3 is CSVVLADTGELFF. In nucleotides, the CDR3 is TGCAGCGTTGTGCTGGCGGACACCGGGGAGCTGTTTTTT.

The chain joins TRBV27 to TRBJ2-7; D is possibly TRBD1 (5 bases). Germline loops: CDR1 MNHEY, CDR2 SMNVEV (reference sequence). The V end lost 9 bases, the J end lost 0 bases, and 12 bases lay between the germline ends. The CDR3 sequence is 13 residues long. This CDR3 is CASRPGYSYEQYF. CDR3 DNA sequence: TGTGCCAGTAGACCAGGGTACTCCTACGAGCAGTACTTC.

At least ten counts were recorded for this clonotype. This chain uses TRBV29-1 with TRBJ1-1; TRBD1 is a possible D gene (6 bases). Germline values: CDR1 SQVTM, CDR2 ANQGSEA. This CDR3 has 11 amino acids. Trimming shortened V by 8 bases and J by 5 bases, and 12 bases separated the two germline ends. The CDR3 reads CSSEGVTEAFF. CDR3 nucleotides: TGCAGCTCGGAGGGGGTTACTGAAGCTTTCTTT.

The V and J genes are TRBV7-6 and TRBJ2-1, with 12 bases fitting TRBD1. This CDR3 region has 19 residues. CDR1 SGHVS and CDR2 FNYEAQ come from the germline V gene. V lost 5 bases to trimming and J lost 9 bases; unmatched junction nucleotides: 20. CDR3 sequence (DNA): TGTGCCAGCAGCCCAGTTTATGGGACAGCCGGGACAGGGGGCCTTGAGCAGTTCTTC. The encoded protein is CASSPVYGTAGTGGLEQFF.